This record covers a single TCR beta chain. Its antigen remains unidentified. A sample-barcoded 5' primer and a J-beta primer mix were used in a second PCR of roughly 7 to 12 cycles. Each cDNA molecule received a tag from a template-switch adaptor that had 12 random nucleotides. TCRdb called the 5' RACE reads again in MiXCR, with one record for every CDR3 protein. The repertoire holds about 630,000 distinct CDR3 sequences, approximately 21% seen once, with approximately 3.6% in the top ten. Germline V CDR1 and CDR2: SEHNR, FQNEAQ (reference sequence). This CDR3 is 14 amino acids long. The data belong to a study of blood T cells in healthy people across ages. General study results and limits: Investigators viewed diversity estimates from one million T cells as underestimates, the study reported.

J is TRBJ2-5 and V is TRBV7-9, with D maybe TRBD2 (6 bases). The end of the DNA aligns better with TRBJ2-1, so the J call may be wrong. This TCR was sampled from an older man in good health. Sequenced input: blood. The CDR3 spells CASSLAGGMNEQFF. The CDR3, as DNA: TGTGCCAGCAGCTTAGCTGGCGGGATGAATGAGCAGTTCTTC.